This TCR beta chain was captured in a study of blood T cell repertoires in COVID-19. As for the study in general: The United States, Italy and Spain provided the acute and convalescent COVID-19 samples. The cDNA or gDNA used as material had been derived from T cells, B-cell-depleted T cells, or PBMCs.

Original methodology: Reference gene primer amplification in the assay estimated nucleated cell counts. TCRdb's copy holds only in-frame clones and misses some; the assay was immunoSEQ multiplex PCR. V and J calls and clone size are copied from that table; D and trimming were computed from the DNA. Counted here are about 210,000 clones, around 81% occurring once; the ten biggest clones make up roughly 7%. This CDR3 region has 13 residues. From germline, CDR1 is KGHSH and CDR2 LQKENI. Trimming took off 3 bases at V and 1 base at J, with 6 bases between the two ends. Specimen: peripheral blood. This sequence was found in a woman between 65 and 79 years old with acute or convalescent COVID-19. This chain joins TRBV18 and TRBJ1-1, with D perhaps matching TRBD1 (5 bases). The CDR3 spells CASSPDKNTEAFF. The CDR3 DNA follows: TGTGCCAGCTCACCGGACAAGAACACTGAAGCTTTCTTT.